The clone carrying this T cell receptor beta chain was seen more than once but under ten times. The antigen remains unidentified. These data are taken from a study of beta chain features in type 1 diabetes. Study-wide findings and caveats: A moderate, significant TCRB CDR3 shortening appeared in type 1 diabetes across four CD4+ subsets. High-TCR-expressing cells could be over-represented by cDNA sequencing.

Isolated RNA was reverse transcribed in full, so expressed TCRB transcripts were sequenced. Sequencing used immunoSEQ multiplex PCR; TCRdb keeps in-frame clones, though not all of them. Of some 250,000 clones in the sample, about 11% were seen once. Cells sorted by CD45RO/CCR7/CD25/CD127/CD95/CD27 comprised CD4+ naive, central memory, regulatory and stem cell-like memory cells. The sample consisted of naive CD4+ T cells from blood. This clonotype originated in a man aged 25-45 years with type 1 diabetes.

CDR3 DNA sequence: TGTGCCATCAGCGAACTAGGAGGCGAGACCCAGTACTTC. Amino acids: CAISELGGETQYF. This chain joins TRBV10-3 and TRBJ2-5, with D perhaps TRBD2 (5 bases). Looked up from germline, CDR1 is ENHRY and CDR2 is SYGVKD. V dropped 6 bases and J dropped 5 bases, with 13 bases sitting between them. The CDR3 runs to 13 residues.